The 27 T cell receptor beta chains given below trace back to one sample, sequenced in a study of molecular identifiers for immune sequencing clone quantification. TCRdb processed the PCR reads anew with MiXCR; each CDR3 protein has one entry. The sample carries about 63,000 distinct CDR3 sequences, 15% to 20% recorded once. Sequences were obtained from naive CD8+ T cells from blood, with Jurkat cell RNA spiked in. Stated subset: FACS-sorted CD8+CD4-CCR7+CD45RA+ naive T cells. The receptors were gathered from a human donor in good health. Some libraries in this study had Jurkat cell RNA spiked in.

By proportion, this clonotype is medium-sized (0.01 to 0.1%). This chain connects TRBV29-1 to TRBJ2-3; possibly TRBD2 for D (6 bases). V was pared by 0 bases and J by 2 bases, with 12 bases between. The CDR3 runs to 15 residues. The germline CDR1 and CDR2 sequences are SQVTM and ANQGSEA. The CDR3 loop is CSVEESGSLTDTQYF. DNA of the CDR3: TGCAGCGTTGAAGAATCCGGGAGCCTCACAGATACGCAGTATTTT.

Regarding this clonotype: A much larger clonotype is one base distant, so this may be a read error. CDR3 nucleotide sequence: TGTGCCAGCAGCTTAGTTCCCATGGGGGAAGAGACCCTGTACTTC. Residues: CASSLVPMGEETLYF. This chain links TRBV7-6 with TRBJ2-5; D may be TRBD1 or TRBD2 (5 bases each). This CDR3 spans 15 amino acids. Per germline, CDR1 SGHVS and CDR2 FNYEAQ.

V and J are TRBV12-3 or TRBV12-4 and TRBJ2-3; possibly TRBD1 for D (6 bases). This CDR3 spans 14 amino acids. V lost 5 bases and J lost 0, with 9 bases in between. The CDR3 here is CASSRTASTDTQYF. The CDR3 DNA follows: TGTGCCAGCAGTAGGACAGCCAGCACAGATACGCAGTATTTT.

The chain links TRBV20-1 to TRBJ2-1, with 10 bases identical to TRBD2. The V gene's germline CDR1 is DFQATT and CDR2 SNEGSKA (reference sequence). This CDR3 region has 19 residues. V shed 5 bases and J 0 bases; nucleotides not matched to a gene: 16. The CDR3 bases are TGCAGTGCTGAGAGCGGGGGACTAGCGCTCCGCAGCTCCTACAATGAGCAGTTCTTC. This gives the protein CSAESGGLALRSSYNEQFF.

The V gene is TRBV10-3, the J gene TRBJ1-1, with a tentative D call TRBD1 (5 bases). This CDR3 spans 13 amino acids. CDR1 and CDR2 from the germline V gene are ENHRY and SYGVKD. The V end lost 6 bases, the J end lost 0 bases, and 8 bases lay between the germline ends. The CDR3 DNA sequence: TGTGCCATCAGGGGGGTGATGAACACTGAAGCTTTCTTT. Its translation: CAIRGVMNTEAFF.

The chain has TRBV12-3 or TRBV12-4 and TRBJ2-5, with 7 bases identical to TRBD1. Trimming cost V 8 bases and J 2 bases; bases outside gene matches: 5. This CDR3 contains 13 residues. The CDR3, as DNA: TGTGCCAGCGGGGACAGCGCACAAGAGACCCAGTACTTC. This encodes CASGDSAQETQYF.

This clonotype came up many times. J is TRBJ2-7 and V is TRBV28; 7 bases are a match to TRBD1. CDR3 size: 15 residues. The germline V gene encodes CDR1 MDHEN and CDR2 SYDVKM. The V and J ends lost 2 bases and 4 bases, in that order; junction bases with no gene match: 8. In nucleotides, the CDR3 is TGTGCCAGCAGTTTACCCGAGACAGGGACGTACGAGCAGTACTTC. This translates into CASSLPETGTYEQYF.

This clonotype occurred many times. The chain links TRBV12-3 or TRBV12-4 to TRBJ1-1; D not certain. With 10 bases removed from V and 4 bases from J, the gap between germline ends came to 16 bases. The CDR3 is 13 amino acids. The CDR3 DNA is TGTGCCATCCCTAGTGGGGTTAGCACTGAAGCTTTCTTT. Encoded protein: CAIPSGVSTEAFF.

V usage is TRBV4-2 and J usage is TRBJ2-2; possibly TRBD1 or TRBD2 for D (6 bases each). CDR1 is LGHNA and CDR2 is YNFKEQ in the germline V gene. Trimming left V 5 bases short and J 6 bases short, with 16 bases between. This CDR3 contains 15 residues. The CDR3 DNA is TGTGCCAGCAGCGCGACTAGGACAGTCGCCGGGGAGCTGTTTTTT. As protein: CASSATRTVAGELFF.

This clonotype has only a few counts. The chain joins TRBV5-1 to TRBJ1-6; D is unresolved. The CDR3 spans 17 residues. From germline, CDR1 is SGHRS and CDR2 YFSETQ. Trimming pared 0 bases from V and 0 bases from J, leaving 10 bases between. CDR3 region: CASSLEGVSSYNSPLHF. The CDR3 DNA sequence: TGCGCCAGCAGCTTGGAGGGCGTTAGCTCCTATAATTCACCCCTCCACTTT.

This clonotype has a count of ten or more. The chain links TRBV20-1 to TRBJ1-5; perhaps TRBD1 as D (5 bases). Germline CDR1 is DFQATT and CDR2 is SNEGSKA (reference sequence). The CDR3 consists of 15 residues. V was cut by 2 bases and J by 2 bases, with 13 bases left in between. CDR3 coding DNA: TGCAGTGCTAGATCCCCGGGAGGGGGCAATCAGCCCCAGCATTTT. It encodes CSARSPGGGNQPQHF.

This clonotype appeared a few times. V is TRBV15 and J is TRBJ2-7; D gene unclear. The CDR3 has 14 amino acids. The germline CDR1 and CDR2 sequences are LNHNV and YYDKDF (reference sequence). V was cut by 3 bases and J by 3 bases, with 12 bases left in between. Written as DNA, the CDR3 is TGTGCCACCAGCAGGGAGAGACTGGACTACGAGCAGTACTTC. Translating gives CATSRERLDYEQYF.

This clonotype has at least ten counts. This sequence joins TRBV7-9 and TRBJ1-2; TRBD1 might be the D (6 bases). The CDR3 consists of 15 residues. Germline CDR1 reads SEHNR; CDR2 reads FQNEAQ (reference sequence). Trimming took 1 base from V and 4 from J, leaving 13 bases between them. The CDR3 sequence: CASSLGQAPGYGYTF. The CDR3 region has the DNA TGTGCCAGCAGCTTAGGACAGGCTCCCGGCTATGGCTACACCTTC. Together with reference TRBV7-9 and TRBJ1-2, the CDR3 gives the full variable domain: DTGVSQNPRHKITKRGQNVTFRCDPISEHNRLYWYRQTLGQGPEFLTYFQNEAQLEKSRLLSDRFSAERPKGSFSTLEIQRTEQGDSAMYLCASSLGQAPGYGYTFGSGTRLTVV.

This clonotype showed up many times. The gene calls are TRBV28 and TRBJ1-2; TRBD1 matches at 8 bases. CDR3 length: 14 amino acids. V lost 2 bases and J lost 7; bases outside the gene matches: 6. Germline-derived CDR1 and CDR2 are MDHEN and SYDVKM. CDR3 nucleotide sequence: TGTGCCAGCAGTTTAAGGACAGGGATTTTTGGCTACACCTTC. This encodes CASSLRTGIFGYTF.

This clonotype was picked up many times. The chain couples TRBV12-3 or TRBV12-4 to TRBJ2-5; D ambiguous. This CDR3 has 12 amino acids. The V end lost 5 bases, the J end lost 5 bases, and 9 bases lay between the germline ends. In DNA, the CDR3 is TGTGCCAGCAGTCCTAATAGGGAGACCCAGTACTTC. Its translation: CASSPNRETQYF.

This clonotype was seen repeatedly, ten times or more. The rearrangement links TRBV20-1 to TRBJ1-2; D remains unclear. Trimming stripped 0 bases from V and 8 bases from J, with 13 bases between. Germline V gene sequence: CDR1 DFQATT, CDR2 SNEGSKA (reference sequence). This CDR3 contains 13 residues. CDR3 nucleotide sequence: TGCAGTGCTAGAGATTGGGCGGAGGAAGGCTACACCTTC. Its translation is CSARDWAEEGYTF.

This clonotype has ten or more counts. The chain is built from TRBV27 and TRBJ2-3; the D is unclear. V was shortened by 3 bases and J by 2 bases, with 6 bases between the two germline ends. Germline CDR1 is MNHEY and CDR2 is SMNVEV (reference sequence). The CDR3 totals 13 residues. The CDR3 protein is CASSFPPTDTQYF. The CDR3 nucleotides read TGTGCCAGCAGTTTTCCACCCACAGATACGCAGTATTTT.

Of note for this clonotype: The junction differs from germline at one of its ends, possibly a read error. V usage is TRBV5-1 and J usage is TRBJ1-1; D uncertain. The germline V gene encodes CDR1 SGHRS and CDR2 YFSETQ. This CDR3 comprises 15 residues. CDR3 DNA: TGCGCCAGCAGCTCGAACACGGGGTGGTACGCTGAAGCTCTCTTT. Encoded protein: CASSSNTGWYAEALF. Combining the CDR3 with reference TRBV5-1 and TRBJ1-1 gives the whole variable domain KAGVTQTPRYLIKTRGQQVTLSCSPISGHRSVSWYQQTPGQGLQFLFEYFSETQRNKGNFPGRFSGRQFSNSRSEMNVSTLELGDSALYLCASSSNTGWYAEALFGQGTRLTVV.

Many counts were recorded for this clonotype. The V call is TRBV7-2, the J call TRBJ2-3; 7 bases map to TRBD2. Germline trimming cut 5 bases from V and 3 bases from J; bases unmatched to any gene: 11. Germline V gene lookup returns CDR1 SGHTA and CDR2 FQGNSA. This CDR3 contains 16 residues. The CDR3 DNA reads TGTGCCAGCAGCCCAGTGGGCGGGAGCTCGACAGATACGCAGTATTTT. This sequence encodes CASSPVGGSSTDTQYF. Variable domain in full (rest from reference TRBV7-2 and TRBJ2-3): GAGVSQSPSNKVTEKGKDVELRCDPISGHTALYWYRQSLGQGLEFLIYFQGNSAPDKSGLPSDRFSAERTGGSVSTLTIQRTQQEDSAVYLCASSPVGGSSTDTQYFGPGTRLTVL.

This clonotype has a count of ten or more. This chain uses TRBV10-3 with TRBJ2-3, with 9 bases matching TRBD1. CDR1 and CDR2 (germline): ENHRY, SYGVKD. J was trimmed by 2 bases and V by 0 bases; bases with no gene match: 9. There are 18 residues in the CDR3. CDR3 DNA: TGTGCCATCAGTGAGTCGAGGCCCGGGACAGGGTTCACAGATACGCAGTATTTT. Protein product: CAISESRPGTGFTDTQYF.

This clonotype was picked up many times. The junction departs from the called germline gene at one end, perhaps through a read error. The J gene is TRBJ1-3, the V gene TRBV7-7; 7 bases fit TRBD1. Germline V gene data show CDR1 as SSHAT and CDR2 as FNYEAQ (reference sequence). The CDR3 length is 15 residues. The chain's CDR3 is CASSPGQSSGNTIYF. CDR3 nucleotides: TGTGCTAGCAGCCCGGGACAGAGCTCTGGAAACACCATATATTTT. Full variable domain (rest looked up from reference TRBV7-7 and TRBJ1-3): GAGVSQSPRYKVTKRGQDVTLRCDPISSHATLYWYQQALGQGPEFLTYFNYEAQPDKSGLPSDRFSAERPEGSISTLTIQRTEQRDSAMYRCASSPGQSSGNTIYFGEGSWLTVV.

In regard to this clonotype: A single base separates this from a much larger clone, so it may be a read error. The chain has TRBV12-3 or TRBV12-4 and TRBJ2-2; 7 nucleotides align to TRBD2. The CDR3 has 15 residues. The CDR3 DNA sequence: TGTGCCAGTTTGGGCACCGGGAGGAACACCTGGGAGCTGTTTTTT. Translating it yields CASLGTGRNTWELFF.

This clonotype was recorded a few times. The junction shows a germline mismatch at one end, possibly a read error. V usage is TRBV5-3 and J usage is TRBJ2-3, with 7 bases lining up with TRBD2. TRBV5-3 is treated as an ORF (open reading frame) with a function not yet certain. The CDR3 is made up of 14 amino acids. The CDR3 bases are TGTGCCAGCAGCTTGAATGGACTAGCAGATACGCAGTATTTT. Amino acids: CASSLNGLADTQYF.

This clonotype was picked up many times. The chain is built from TRBV2 and TRBJ2-3; possible D gene TRBD1, 6 bases. V gave up 7 bases and J gave up 2 bases, with 19 bases separating them. Germline V gene sequence: CDR1 SNHLY, CDR2 FYNNEI. CDR3 length equals 16 residues. The chain's CDR3 is CASNDQPGQVTDTQYF. In DNA, the CDR3 is TGTGCCAGCAATGATCAACCGGGACAAGTCACAGATACGCAGTATTTT. Full variable domain (remainder filled in from reference TRBV2 and TRBJ2-3): EPEVTQTPSHQVTQMGQEVILRCVPISNHLYFYWYRQILGQKVEFLVSFYNNEISEKSEIFDDQFSVERPDGSNFTLKIRSTKLEDSAMYFCASNDQPGQVTDTQYFGPGTRLTVL.

This clonotype was counted only a few times. This sequence joins TRBV24-1 and TRBJ2-5; 11 bases fit TRBD2. The ends lost 3 bases at V and 5 bases at J; junction bases unmatched: 10. The germline gives CDR1 KGHDR, CDR2 SFDVKD. The CDR3 length is 17 residues. Here the CDR3 reads CATSDTTRLAGYETQYF. CDR3 coding DNA: TGTGCCACCAGTGATACAACTCGACTAGCGGGATATGAGACCCAGTACTTC.

Many counts were recorded for this clonotype. V usage is TRBV20-1 and J usage is TRBJ2-7; either TRBD1 or TRBD2 may supply D (5 bases each). The germline V gene encodes CDR1 DFQATT and CDR2 SNEGSKA (reference sequence). The length of the CDR3 is 12 residues. V lost 6 bases and J 2 bases, leaving 11 bases between the germline ends. The CDR3 protein is CSATRGTYEQYF. The CDR3 nucleotides are TGCAGTGCCACCCGGGGCACCTACGAGCAGTACTTC.

This clonotype has a handful of counts. A much larger clone is a single base away; this may be a read error. J is TRBJ1-1 and V is TRBV7-8; TRBD1 matches 7 bases. V gave up 0 bases and J gave up 5 bases; unmatched junction bases: 18. The CDR3 spans 19 residues. The germline V gene has CDR1 SGHVS and CDR2 FQNEAQ. CDR3 DNA sequence: TGTGCCAGCAGCTTAGCAGTAAGAATTCAGGGGGGGACGGCGACTGAAGCTTTCTTT. Amino acid sequence: CASSLAVRIQGGTATEAFF.